This TCR beta chain emerged from a study of vaccination and CD4 T cells after COVID-19. Study in general: Ranging from 14 to 241, the interval between dose two and post-vaccine sampling had a median of 72 days.

Sample treatment: roughly ten-day PBMC culture with coronavirus spike peptide pools or control peptides (ViraFEST assay). This clonotype was counted once. Antigen specificity is unknown. After removal of 3 bases from V and 4 bases from J, the junction contained 4 bases not matched to a gene. This CDR3 is 13 amino acids long. CDR1 and CDR2 from the germline V gene are DFQATT and SNEGSKA (reference sequence). CD4+ T cells that had been cultured provided DNA sequenced with the Oncomine TCR Beta short-read assay. One entry per CDR3 protein, called by TCRdb with MiXCR from the PCR reads. This repertoire shows fewer than 15,000 distinct CDR3 sequences, approximately 74% found once; its top ten account for 30% to 40%.

This sequence originates from a human donor who had recovered from COVID-19. The J gene is TRBJ2-3, the V gene TRBV20-1; 7 nucleotides line up with TRBD1. Sequenced: CD4+ T cells from blood, cultured in vitro. This chain's CDR3 is CSASKGAADTQYF. In DNA, the CDR3 is TGCAGTGCTAGTAAGGGGGCCGCAGATACGCAGTATTTT.